The 16 T cell receptor beta chains below come from one sample, sequenced in a study of blood T cell repertoires in COVID-19. Libraries were prepared by immunoSEQ multiplex PCR; TCRdb keeps only in-frame clonotypes and omits some of them. This repertoire shows approximately 60,000 clones, roughly 84% found once; its top ten account for just over 20%. Sequencing input: peripheral blood. The source is a woman aged 80 or over with active or convalescent COVID-19.

This sequence joins TRBV19 and TRBJ1-5, with 9 bases that match TRBD1. Germline V lookup: CDR1 LNHDA, CDR2 SQIVND (reference sequence). The CDR3 sequence is 12 residues long. The trim removed 10 bases at V and 7 bases at J, leaving 5 bases unmatched. The CDR3 region is CATWDRDQPQHF. In DNA, the CDR3 is TGTGCCACCTGGGACAGGGACCAGCCCCAGCATTTT.

V usage is TRBV4-1 and J usage is TRBJ1-1; D uncertain. CDR1 and CDR2 from the germline V gene are MGHRA and YSYEKL. V was clipped by 3 bases and J by 1 base, with 18 bases between them. This CDR3 spans 17 amino acids. The CDR3 sequence: CASSQPPSERSNTEAFF. The CDR3 nucleotides are TGCGCCAGCAGCCAGCCCCCGTCTGAGAGATCGAACACTGAAGCTTTCTTT.

The chain joins TRBV6-5 to TRBJ2-5, with 14 bases lining up with TRBD2. Trimming took 9 bases from V and 5 from J; bases not matched to a gene: 8. The CDR3 sequence is 15 residues long. Germline V gene sequence: CDR1 MNHEY, CDR2 SVGAGI. CDR3 sequence (DNA): TGTGCCAGGGCCGAGACTAGCGGGGGGGCGGAGACCCAGTACTTC. This gives the protein CARAETSGGAETQYF.

The chain links TRBV5-5 to TRBJ2-7, with D perhaps matching TRBD2 (5 bases). The CDR3 consists of 14 residues. Trimming took off 1 base at V and 3 bases at J, with 11 bases between the two ends. Germline CDR1 and CDR2: SGHKS and YYEKEE (reference sequence). The CDR3 sequence is CASSLSEGGYEQYF. CDR3 DNA: TGTGCCAGCAGCTTGTCCGAGGGTGGCTACGAGCAGTACTTC.

The chain combines TRBV20-1 with TRBJ1-4, with D unresolved. Germline V gene data show CDR1 as DFQATT and CDR2 as SNEGSKA (reference sequence). V lost 3 bases and J 0 bases, leaving 11 bases between the germline ends. The CDR3 is 15 residues long. The DNA for the CDR3 is TGCAGTGCTAGTCCGGCAGACTCAACTAATGAAAAACTGTTTTTT. It is translated as CSASPADSTNEKLFF.

The chain is built from TRBV4-2 and TRBJ1-4; 7 nucleotides match TRBD1. Germline V gene data show CDR1 as LGHNA and CDR2 as YNFKEQ. V trimming: 0 bases; J trimming: 3 bases; junction bases outside the gene matches: 7. The CDR3 loop spans 17 amino acids. The CDR3 loop is CASSQEPSGTANEKLFF. The CDR3 DNA reads as TGTGCCAGCAGCCAAGAACCTAGTGGGACAGCTAATGAAAAACTGTTTTTT.

This chain uses TRBV11-2 with TRBJ1-6; TRBD1 might be the D (6 bases). V lost 1 base and J 13 bases, leaving 17 bases between the germline ends. This CDR3 contains 15 residues. Germline V lookup: CDR1 SGHAT, CDR2 FQNNGV. This chain's CDR3 is CASSLAQGSGSPLHF. In DNA, the CDR3 is TGTGCCAGCAGCTTAGCCCAGGGGTCCGGATCGCCCCTCCACTTT.

The rearrangement uses TRBV10-3 and TRBJ2-3; 8 bases fit TRBD2. Germline CDR1 and CDR2: ENHRY and SYGVKD. J was trimmed by 6 bases and V by 3 bases; bases with no gene match: 14. This CDR3 region has 17 residues. In DNA, the CDR3 is TGTGCCATCAGTGATAACGGACTAGCCGGGAGCGGGGATACGCAGTATTTT. Protein sequence: CAISDNGLAGSGDTQYF.

This clone has just a few counts. The chain joins TRBV5-1 to TRBJ1-6; 7 nucleotides agree with TRBD1. CDR3 length: 16 residues. Losses at the gene ends were 7 bases for V and 5 bases for J; bases not matched to a gene: 12. CDR1 is SGHRS and CDR2 is YFSETQ in the germline V gene. The CDR3 region is CASSWTGVINNSPLHF. In DNA, the CDR3 is TGCGCCAGCTCGTGGACAGGAGTAATTAATAATTCACCCCTCCACTTT.

This clone was detected only a few times. The chain has TRBV10-3 and TRBJ1-2; no definite D call. The length of the CDR3 is 14 residues. Germline CDR1 reads ENHRY; CDR2 reads SYGVKD. V shed 0 bases and J shed 3 bases, with 8 bases lying between them. CDR3 amino acids: CAISESSYDYGYTF. Written as DNA, the CDR3 is TGTGCCATCAGTGAGTCTTCGTATGACTATGGCTACACCTTC.

The rearrangement joins TRBV7-9 to TRBJ1-4; a weak D match, TRBD1 (6 bases). The CDR3 is made up of 13 amino acids. Deletions cut 6 bases from V and 7 bases from J, with 12 bases between. Germline-derived CDR1 and CDR2 are SEHNR and FQNEAQ (reference sequence). In nucleotides, the CDR3 is TGTGCCAGCAGGGGGACAATTTCTGAAAAACTGTTTTTT. Its translation is CASRGTISEKLFF.

The rearrangement links TRBV3-1 (or the pseudogene TRBV3-2) to TRBJ1-1; no reliable D call. Germline V gives CDR1 LGHDT, CDR2 YNNKEL (reference sequence). This CDR3 comprises 14 residues. The V end was cut by 2 bases, the J end by 0 bases, with 7 bases between. The CDR3 DNA sequence: TGTGCCAGCAGCCAAAACAGACTGAACACTGAAGCTTTCTTT. This gives the protein CASSQNRLNTEAFF.

The rearrangement uses TRBV7-2 and TRBJ2-7; 7 bases are shared with TRBD2. The germline CDR1 and CDR2 sequences are SGHTA and FQGNSA. V shed 7 bases and J 3 bases; nucleotides not matched to a gene: 3. The CDR3 consists of 12 residues. This chain's CDR3 is CASKGGGYEQYF. The CDR3 DNA sequence: TGTGCCAGCAAGGGCGGGGGCTACGAGCAGTACTTC.

The chain employs TRBV27 and TRBJ1-2; TRBD1 agrees at 7 bases. V shed 7 bases, J shed 0 bases, and the junction held 5 bases outside the gene matches. The V gene's germline CDR1 is MNHEY and CDR2 SMNVEV (reference sequence). This CDR3 comprises 14 residues. The chain's CDR3 is CASTTGPANYGYTF. DNA of the CDR3: TGTGCCAGCACGACAGGGCCGGCTAACTATGGCTACACCTTC.

This rearrangement joins TRBV11-2 to TRBJ1-4; no clear D gene. Germline loops: CDR1 SGHAT, CDR2 FQNNGV. This CDR3 has 14 amino acids. V gave up 5 bases and J gave up 8 bases, with 15 bases separating them. CDR3 nucleotide sequence: TGTGCCAGCAGCCCACCTCGGAAGACAGAAAAACTGTTTTTT. This sequence encodes CASSPPRKTEKLFF. The entire variable domain, with the rest obtained from reference TRBV11-2 and TRBJ1-4, is as follows: EAGVAQSPRYKIIEKRQSVAFWCNPISGHATLYWYQQILGQGPKLLIQFQNNGVVDDSQLPKDRFSAERLKGVDSTLKIQPAKLEDSAVYLCASSPPRKTEKLFFGSGTQLSVL.

This clone was seen a single time. The rearrangement uses TRBV5-1 and TRBJ2-3, with 13 bases matching TRBD2. V gave up 4 bases and J gave up 5 bases; unmatched junction bases: 13. This CDR3 is 18 amino acids long. Germline V gives CDR1 SGHRS, CDR2 YFSETQ. DNA for the CDR3: TGCGCCAGCAGCGGCGGACTAGCGGGGGCCGCAGGGGGAGATACGCAGTATTTT. This gives the protein CASSGGLAGAAGGDTQYF. Complete variable domain (other parts from reference TRBV5-1 and TRBJ2-3): KAGVTQTPRYLIKTRGQQVTLSCSPISGHRSVSWYQQTPGQGLQFLFEYFSETQRNKGNFPGRFSGRQFSNSRSEMNVSTLELGDSALYLCASSGGLAGAAGGDTQYFGPGTRLTVL.